This T cell receptor beta chain derives from a study of T-cell reconstitution after alpha-beta-depleted transplantation in children. Study results and caveats: As was reported, about two months after transplant, alpha-beta T cells came from several hundred expanded graft clones. It was newly produced T cells that mostly accounted for T-cell counts and diversity one year after transplant. Elevated TCRbeta diversity at day 60 was traced, in some patients, to surviving recipient T cells and thymic progenitors.

A TCRbeta library incorporating unique molecular identifiers was prepared. TCRdb independently ran MiXCR on the PCR reads; one entry per CDR3 protein. Among hundreds of thousands of distinct CDR3 sequences listed, approximately 13% were seen once. Germline CDR1 is MNHEY and CDR2 is SVGEGT. The CDR3 extends over 14 amino acids. Trimming removed 10 bases at V and 6 bases at J, with 19 bases between. This clonotype was counted only a few times. Its antigen is undetermined. V gene TRBV6-2 or TRBV6-3 combines with J gene TRBJ2-1, with D perhaps matching TRBD2 (6 bases). Sequences were derived from PBMCs, mostly from graft donor cells, sampled 360 days after TCRalphabeta/CD19-depleted stem cell transplant. The receptor was isolated from a male patient between 5 and 17 years old who had a stem cell transplant for acute myeloid leukemia, so the T cells may come from the graft donor. The CDR3: CATILPGLPNEQFF. CDR3 DNA sequence: TGTGCCACCATTCTCCCGGGACTTCCCAATGAGCAGTTCTTC.